The source of this T cell receptor (beta chain) is a study of shared clonotypes between healthy human individuals. Sequencing used immunoSEQ multiplex PCR; TCRdb keeps in-frame clones, though not all of them. Of about 690,000 clones detected, about 90% appear once; the ten largest clones hold around a third. Regarding this clone: Its antigen is not identified.

Participating donors were healthy, HIV-negative adults free of recent acute infections or vaccinations. The V end lost 0 bases, the J end lost 2 bases, and 11 bases lay between the germline ends. The germline gives CDR1 LGHNA, CDR2 YSLEER. CDR3 size: 17 residues. Study-wide findings and caveats: The authors sampled blood alone, and tissue repertoires likely differ. Since donors were few, the genetic and exposure-history diversity represented was limited.

Sequencing used memory CD8+ T cells from PBMCs. Documented subset: CD45RO+ cells pooled with CCR7-negative TemRA cells. The gene calls are TRBV4-3 and TRBJ2-6, with no clear D. The TCR originated in a man younger than 35 in good health. Some clones in this sample may be carry-over from other donors' samples. CDR3 coding DNA: TGCGCCAGCAGCCAAGACGTTTGGGCAGCTGGGGCCAACGTCCTGACTTTC. Its protein product is CASSQDVWAAGANVLTF.